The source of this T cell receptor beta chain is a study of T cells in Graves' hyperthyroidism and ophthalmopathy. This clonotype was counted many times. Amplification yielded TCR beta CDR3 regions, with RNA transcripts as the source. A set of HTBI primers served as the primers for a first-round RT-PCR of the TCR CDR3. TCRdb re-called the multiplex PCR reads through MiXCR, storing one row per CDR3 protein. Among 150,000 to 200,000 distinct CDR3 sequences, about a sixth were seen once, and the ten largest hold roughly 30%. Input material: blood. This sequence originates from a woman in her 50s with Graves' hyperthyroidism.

The CDR3 protein is CASSRGQGADTQYF. CDR3 bases: TGTGCCAGTAGCCGTGGACAGGGCGCAGATACGCAGTATTTT. The chain recombines TRBV19 with TRBJ2-3; 8 nucleotides line up with TRBD1. V lost 6 bases to trimming and J lost 4 bases; unmatched junction nucleotides: 6. CDR3 length equals 14 residues. The germline V gene encodes CDR1 LNHDA and CDR2 SQIVND (reference sequence).